This record concerns one T cell receptor (beta chain) sequence. CD8 cells classed as naive were CD45RO-negative and positively selected for CCR7, excluding terminally differentiated effector memory CD45RA+ cells. TCRdb's table, derived via immunoSEQ multiplex PCR, lists solely in-frame clones and lacks some. The table records 1.5 million to 2.5 million clones, 85% to 95% of them present only once. The sample is drawn from a study of shared clonotypes between healthy human individuals. Looked up from germline, CDR1 is GTSNPN and CDR2 is SVGIG (reference sequence). The V end was cut by 7 bases, the J end by 3 bases, with 12 bases between. The CDR3 extends over 13 amino acids.

The V and J genes are TRBV30 and TRBJ2-2; a weak D match, TRBD1 (6 bases). The origin of this receptor is a man between 18 and 29 years old in good health. Sequencing used naive CD8+ T cells sorted from blood. The CDR3, as DNA: TGTGCCTCGCCCCAGGGGTACACCGGGGAGCTGTTTTTT. Residues: CASPQGYTGELFF.